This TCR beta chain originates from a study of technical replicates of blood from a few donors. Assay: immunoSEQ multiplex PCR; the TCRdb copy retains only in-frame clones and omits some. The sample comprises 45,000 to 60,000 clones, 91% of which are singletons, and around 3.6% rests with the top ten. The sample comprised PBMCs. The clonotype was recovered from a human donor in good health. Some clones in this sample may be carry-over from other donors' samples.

The CDR3 DNA reads TGTGCCACCACGGCGGGTAGAAGTCAAGAGACCCAGTACTTC. It is translated as CATTAGRSQETQYF. The chain has TRBV2 and TRBJ2-5; D might be TRBD2 (5 bases). Trimming pared 10 bases from V and 2 bases from J, leaving 17 bases between. CDR1 SNHLY and CDR2 FYNNEI come from the germline V gene. The CDR3 covers 14 residues. The entire variable domain, with the rest obtained from reference TRBV2 and TRBJ2-5, is as follows: EPEVTQTPSHQVTQMGQEVILRCVPISNHLYFYWYRQILGQKVEFLVSFYNNEISEKSEIFDDQFSVERPDGSNFTLKIRSTKLEDSAMYFCATTAGRSQETQYFGPGTRLLVL.